These 19 T cell receptor beta chains originate from one sample sequenced in a study of regulatory T cells in long-lasting Graves disease. Time point specified: newly diagnosed GD, antithyroid drugs for less than 3 months. From PBMCs, RNA was extracted and then used to make the TCR library. CDR3-region Arm-PCR and iRepertoire HTBI primers produced the TCR beta libraries. Via MiXCR, TCRdb re-called the multiplex PCR reads, giving one row per CDR3 protein. In the table there are some 500,000 distinct CDR3 sequences, about 13% of which are singletons. The data also belong to a second study, concerning T cells in Graves' hyperthyroidism and ophthalmopathy.

The sequencing used peripheral blood mononuclear cells (PBMCs), collected at new diagnosis, from a patient treated with antithyroid drugs. Receptors were obtained from a man aged 30-40 years with Graves disease.

This clonotype was seen repeatedly, ten times or more. This sequence joins TRBV7-2 and TRBJ2-3; 16 nucleotides agree with TRBD2. The germline V gene has CDR1 SGHTA and CDR2 FQGNSA. The J segment lost 2 bases and the V segment lost 5 bases, leaving 10 bases of the junction unmatched. This CDR3 is built from 19 residues. The CDR3, as DNA: TGTGCCAGCAGCCCGGGACTAGCGGGAGGGCCGGGTGTCACAGATACGCAGTATTTT. Protein sequence: CASSPGLAGGPGVTDTQYF.

This clonotype was seen at least ten times. The V gene is TRBV20-1, the J gene TRBJ2-5; no clear D gene. The CDR3 contains 14 residues. Germline-derived CDR1 and CDR2 are DFQATT and SNEGSKA (reference sequence). V lost 3 bases and J 1 base, leaving 12 bases between the germline ends. The CDR3, as DNA: TGCAGTGCTAGCCCTTCCGTACCCCAAGAGACCCAGTACTTC. The encoded protein is CSASPSVPQETQYF.

This clonotype was counted ten times or more. The V call is TRBV5-8, the J call TRBJ1-5; D is undetermined. The CDR3 is 12 residues long. The germline V and J ends were trimmed by 3 bases and 3 bases, with 4 bases remaining between them. Germline-derived CDR1 and CDR2 are SGHTS and YDEGEE. This chain's CDR3 is CASSSANQPQHF. CDR3 DNA sequence: TGTGCCAGCAGCTCGGCCAATCAGCCCCAGCATTTT.

There are many counts of this clonotype. J is TRBJ1-1 and V is TRBV18, with 7 bases fitting TRBD1. The germline CDR1 and CDR2 sequences are KGHSH and LQKENI. Trimming cost V 6 bases and J 4 bases; bases outside gene matches: 11. The CDR3 totals 15 residues. This chain's CDR3 is CASSPGQRSLTEAFF. The DNA of the CDR3 is TGTGCCAGCTCCCCGGGACAGAGGAGTCTCACTGAAGCTTTCTTT.

The V gene is TRBV7-9, the J gene TRBJ1-2; 8 bases agree with TRBD1. This CDR3 region has 13 residues. With V trimmed by 3 bases and J by 8 bases, 5 bases remained unmatched. Germline CDR1 SEHNR, CDR2 FQNEAQ (reference sequence). The CDR3 region has the DNA TGTGCCAGCAGCTTGGGACAGGCCACGGGCTACACCTTC. Protein: CASSLGQATGYTF.

This clonotype was picked up many times. The chain uses TRBV7-9 and TRBJ2-3; 9 bases align to TRBD1. V was clipped by 4 bases and J by 6 bases; unmatched bases: 11. Per germline, CDR1 SEHNR and CDR2 FQNEAQ (reference sequence). This CDR3 comprises 16 residues. The CDR3 is CASSSPGQGMPDTQYF. The CDR3 DNA follows: TGTGCCAGCAGCTCACCGGGACAGGGCATGCCGGATACGCAGTATTTT.

This clonotype was seen repeatedly, ten times or more. The gene calls are TRBV2 and TRBJ2-7; 9 nucleotides match TRBD1. Germline-derived CDR1 and CDR2 are SNHLY and FYNNEI. CDR3 length: 13 amino acids. Trimming took 6 bases from V and 6 from J; bases not matched to a gene: 6. The CDR3 region has the DNA TGTGCCAGCAGAGGGACAGGGCATCCCGAGCAGTACTTC. Translation gives CASRGTGHPEQYF.

Many counts were recorded for this clonotype. This chain uses TRBV11-2 with TRBJ2-7; TRBD1 matches at 7 bases. CDR3 length: 15 residues. Looked up from germline, CDR1 is SGHAT and CDR2 is FQNNGV. V dropped 7 bases and J dropped 3; count of bases not matched to a gene: 12. In nucleotides, the CDR3 is TGTGCCAGCACCCGAACGCCGGGACAGAACTACGAGCAGTACTTC. It yields the protein CASTRTPGQNYEQYF.

This clonotype has at least ten counts. This sequence joins TRBV7-3 and TRBJ2-5, with D perhaps TRBD2 (7 bases). CDR3 size: 15 residues. V lost 3 bases and J 5 bases, leaving 16 bases between the germline ends. Germline V gene data show CDR1 as SGHTA and CDR2 as FQGTGA. DNA of the CDR3: TGTGCCAGCAGCTTTTGGGGAGGGGGAGGGGAGACCCAGTACTTC. Encoded protein: CASSFWGGGGETQYF.

This clonotype was seen repeatedly, ten times or more. J is TRBJ2-3 and V is TRBV29-1; D perhaps matches TRBD2 (5 bases). V lost 7 bases and J 0 bases, leaving 14 bases between the germline ends. The CDR3 is 14 residues long. Germline lookup yields CDR1 SQVTM and CDR2 ANQGSEA. CDR3 sequence (DNA): TGCAGCGCGGCGGGCACCCCTAGCACAGATACGCAGTATTTT. Translation gives CSAAGTPSTDTQYF.

This clonotype has a count of ten or more. This chain uses TRBV30 with TRBJ1-1; 8 bases align to TRBD1. This CDR3 has 12 amino acids. Trimming cost V 5 bases and J 6 bases; bases outside gene matches: 5. Germline V gene lookup returns CDR1 GTSNPN and CDR2 SVGIG (reference sequence). The CDR3 region has the DNA TGTGCCTGGGCAGGGGGCTTCGCTGAAGCTTTCTTT. This encodes CAWAGGFAEAFF. The whole variable domain, remainder taken from reference TRBV30 and TRBJ1-1, is SQTIHQWPATLVQPVGSPLSLECTVEGTSNPNLYWYRQAAGRGLQLLFYSVGIGQISSEVPQNLSASRPQDRQFILSSKKLLLSDSGFYLCAWAGGFAEAFFGQGTRLTVV.

The table lists this clonotype with many counts. As DNA, the CDR3 is TGTGCCAGCAGTGAAGCCGGGACACGTAGCACAGATACGCAGTATTTT. Translation gives CASSEAGTRSTDTQYF. The chain combines TRBV2 with TRBJ2-3, with D possibly TRBD1 on 6 matching bases. The CDR3 runs to 16 residues. V was pared by 0 bases and J by 0 bases, with 10 bases between. The germline V gene encodes CDR1 SNHLY and CDR2 FYNNEI.

V and J are TRBV19 and TRBJ1-6; TRBD1 agrees at 7 bases. The germline V gene has CDR1 LNHDA and CDR2 SQIVND (reference sequence). The CDR3 spans 13 residues. The V gene end was trimmed by 10 bases and the J gene end by 5 bases; junction bases not matched to a gene: 5. Here the CDR3 reads CATNRGNNSPLHF. The CDR3 nucleotides are TGTGCCACCAACAGGGGTAATAATTCACCCCTCCACTTT.

About this clonotype itself: Being one base from a much bigger clone, this may be a read error. The rearrangement joins TRBV12-3 or TRBV12-4 to TRBJ2-7; D is uncertain. The CDR3 sequence is 14 residues long. The CDR3 DNA is TGTGCCAGCAGCTCCGGGCCAGGCTCCTGCGAGCAGTACTTC. Protein: CASSSGPGSCEQYF.

On this clonotype: A much larger clone differs from this one at a single base, so this may be a read error. The chain uses TRBV6-2 or TRBV6-3 and TRBJ2-7, with 10 bases matching TRBD2. Per the germline V gene, CDR1 is MNHEY and CDR2 is SVGEGT. CDR3 size: 15 residues. The CDR3 bases are TGTACCAGCAGTTACACAGCTAGCGGGAGTTACGAGCAGTACTTC. Translated, it gives CTSSYTASGSYEQYF.

This clonotype was seen just once. This clone may be a read error of a much larger clone one base away. This chain links TRBV28 with TRBJ2-1; a possible D gene is TRBD2 (5 bases). The DNA end favors TRBJ2-5, so the J call may be wrong. The CDR3 has 13 amino acids. Germline CDR1 and CDR2: MDHEN and SYDVKM. DNA of the CDR3: TGTGCGTCACTAGGGCCGGAACAAGGGACCCAGTACTTC. This sequence encodes CASLGPEQGTQYF.

This clonotype was observed a few times. Without the conserved terminal phenylalanine or tryptophan, this CDR3 likely stems from a read error. The V gene is TRBV20-1, the J gene TRBJ2-1; 7 nucleotides align to TRBD2. CDR1 is DFQATT, CDR2 SNEGSKA, per germline (reference sequence). This CDR3 has 14 amino acids. V dropped 6 bases and J dropped 4; count of bases not matched to a gene: 9. In nucleotides, the CDR3 is TGCAGTGCGGCTCCGGGACTATCTTACAATGAGCAGTTCTCC. Its protein product is CSAAPGLSYNEQFS.

This clonotype was detected many times. This chain connects TRBV6-1 to TRBJ1-2; D remains ambiguous. The CDR3 is 14 residues long. Germline CDR1 is MNHNS and CDR2 is SASEGT. Trimming left V 2 bases short and J 8 bases short, with 15 bases between. CDR3 sequence reads: CASSESDLAGGYTF. Here the CDR3 DNA reads TGTGCCAGCAGTGAATCAGACCTTGCGGGAGGCTACACCTTC.

This clonotype was recorded many times. V usage is TRBV27 and J usage is TRBJ2-1; 9 bases agree with TRBD2. V gave up 7 bases and J gave up 12 bases; unmatched junction bases: 13. CDR1 and CDR2 (germline): MNHEY, SMNVEV (reference sequence). CDR3 length: 14 amino acids. The CDR3 here is CASTDSGGPVLQFF. CDR3 in DNA: TGTGCCAGCACCGATAGCGGGGGCCCGGTGCTGCAGTTCTTC.